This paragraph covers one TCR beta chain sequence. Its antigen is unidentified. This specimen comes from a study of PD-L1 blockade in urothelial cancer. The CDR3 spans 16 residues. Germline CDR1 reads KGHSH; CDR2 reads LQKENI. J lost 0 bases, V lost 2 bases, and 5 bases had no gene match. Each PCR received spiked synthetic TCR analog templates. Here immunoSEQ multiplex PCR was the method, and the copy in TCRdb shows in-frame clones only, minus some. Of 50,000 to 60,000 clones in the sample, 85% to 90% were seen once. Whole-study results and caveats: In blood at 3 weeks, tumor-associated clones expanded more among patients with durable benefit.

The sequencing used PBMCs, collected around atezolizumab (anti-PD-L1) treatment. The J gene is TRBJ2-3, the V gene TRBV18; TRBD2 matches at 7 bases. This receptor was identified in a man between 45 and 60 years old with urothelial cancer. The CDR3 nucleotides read TGTGCCAGCTCACCAAGCGGGACGACTAGCACAGATACGCAGTATTTT. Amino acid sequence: CASSPSGTTSTDTQYF.